This T cell receptor beta chain was captured by sequencing in a study of cytomegalovirus exposure and HLA in healthy donors. Use of 60 Vbeta and 13 Jbeta primers characterized the PCR. Measured with immunoSEQ multiplex PCR; TCRdb has only the in-frame clones, and not every one. The data hold around 120,000 clones, with about 80% observed a single time. CDR1 is SNHLY and CDR2 is FYNNEI in the germline V gene. This CDR3 contains 16 residues. The J segment lost 4 bases and the V segment lost 1 base, leaving 6 bases of the junction unmatched. Study-wide results and limits: TCR beta V- and J-gene trimming, according to a later analysis, was linked to a missense DCLRE1C variant. One later analysis reportedly identified an Asian-associated ancestry cluster that showed fewer N-insertions than the roughly 700-donor mean. Follow-up analysis seemed to connect common viral pathogens with several of the most significant clusters identified.

A word on this clone: The antigen is undetermined.

The genes are TRBV2 and TRBJ1-4; 7 bases are a match to TRBD1. Material for sequencing was PBMCs. The sequence derives from a middle-aged woman in good health and CMV-seronegative. The CDR3 region has the DNA TGTGCCAGCAGTGAAGTCGGGGCAGGGGGTAATGAAAAACTGTTTTTT. Its translation is CASSEVGAGGNEKLFF.